This TCR beta chain came from a study of blood T cell repertoires in COVID-19. TCRdb keeps only in-frame clones here, not all; method: immunoSEQ multiplex PCR. The top ten hold around 0.6% of the sample, which has about 440,000 clones, less than 95% seen once. What was sequenced was PBMCs or T cells enriched from blood (not recorded which). This receptor was obtained from a man aged 18 to 35 who had recovered from COVID-19.

The CDR3: CASTGSSGNTIYF. The DNA for the CDR3 is TGTGCCTCTACCGGGAGTTCTGGAAACACCATATATTTT. The V gene is TRBV30, the J gene TRBJ1-3; D is unresolved. The CDR3 totals 13 residues. Trimming pared 7 bases from V and 1 base from J, leaving 11 bases between. The germline gives CDR1 GTSNPN, CDR2 SVGIG (reference sequence).